These T cell receptor beta chains were read from a single sample in a study of blood T cell repertoires in COVID-19. Sequencing used immunoSEQ multiplex PCR; TCRdb keeps in-frame clones, though not all of them. The sample yields fewer than 450,000 clones, almost 90% seen once. Sequencing input: peripheral blood. The receptors come from a woman aged 70-85 years with COVID-19, enrolled during active disease. CDR3s leave out the opening cysteine and the closing phenylalanine or tryptophan. Each record gives: CDR3 protein, J gene, V gene, D gene. The D gene is left open where the match is weak.

ASSYDRVSPLH TRBJ1-6 TRBV6-5 TRBD1
ASSRKGGATDTQY TRBJ2-3 TRBV27 .
ASSLTGGTEAF TRBJ1-1 TRBV6-5 .
AWSASSGKNNEQF TRBJ2-1 TRBV30 TRBD2
ASSTGDRIYGYT TRBJ1-2 TRBV7-2 TRBD1
ASSKQGSVLRNTIY TRBJ1-3 TRBV18 .
ASSQGTGGEKLF TRBJ1-4 TRBV3-1/TRBV3-2 TRBD1
ASGFPGAGGYEKLF TRBJ1-4 TRBV12-5 .
ASSDSLIKYRGSSYNSPLH TRBJ1-6 TRBV6-4 .
ASSTYRTSETEAF TRBJ1-1 TRBV19 .
AWNRARWGRASGNTIY TRBJ1-3 TRBV30 .
SVERGQGGYGYT TRBJ1-2 TRBV29-1 TRBD1
ASSPRTGTGKGSKNIQY TRBJ2-4 TRBV28 TRBD1
ASTLGGSRTEAF TRBJ1-1 TRBV7-2 .
ASPSVRNTIY TRBJ1-3 TRBV5-6 .
ASSLYRDPGNTIY TRBJ1-3 TRBV7-2 .
ASSRGGDRGNEKLF TRBJ1-4 TRBV6-6 TRBD1
ASSLTGGLDNSPLH TRBJ1-6 TRBV5-1 TRBD1
ASSQEYGGTEAF TRBJ1-1 TRBV14 .
ASSRQGANSPLH TRBJ1-6 TRBV6-2/TRBV6-3 TRBD1
ASSVGQPLEY TRBJ2-7 TRBV5-4 TRBD1
ASATGNYGYT TRBJ1-2 TRBV11-2 .
ASTRRQGINSPLH TRBJ1-6 TRBV2 TRBD1
ASSPGTSGGALSDTQY TRBJ2-3 TRBV5-1 TRBD2
ASSRPTGVITEAF TRBJ1-1 TRBV28 TRBD1
QAEIYEQY TRBJ2-7 TRBV6-5 .
ASSPSIAFRKSSYEQY TRBJ2-7 TRBV23-1 .
ASSLSADTQY TRBJ2-3 TRBV12-3/TRBV12-4 .
ASSLGIGQGLNYGYT TRBJ1-2 TRBV5-4 .